This T cell receptor (beta chain) was recorded in a study of vaccination and CD4 T cells after COVID-19. Germline V gives CDR1 LNHDA, CDR2 SQIVND (reference sequence). Trimming removed 7 bases at V and 1 base at J, with 16 bases between. This CDR3 spans 15 amino acids. The Oncomine TCR Beta short-read assay generated sequence data from the DNA of cultured CD4+ T cells. Someone extracted genomic DNA from cultured CD4+ T cells. TCRdb analysed the PCR reads with MiXCR anew, one entry per CDR3 protein. The data hold about 16,000 distinct CDR3 sequences, with roughly half observed a single time. This clonotype was counted only a few times. Its target is not known. Treatment specified: approximately 9-day PBMC culture with coronavirus spike peptide pools or control peptides (ViraFEST assay). Cultures used a few million PBMCs per well, approximately 9.2 IU/ml IL-2 and 9.5 to 10 ug/ml peptides. With more than eight days of culture completed, CD4+ T cells were isolated by negative selection.

The chain joins TRBV19 to TRBJ1-1; D may be TRBD1 (6 bases). Material: CD4+ T cells from blood, cultured in vitro, obtained before SARS-CoV-2 vaccination. This TCR derives from a human donor who had recovered from COVID-19. CDR3 sequence: CASNRPGAKNTEAFF. The CDR3 DNA follows: TGTGCCAGTAATCGTCCGGGGGCGAAGAACACTGAAGCTTTCTTT.